This T cell receptor (beta chain) was recorded in a study of Graves' ophthalmopathy and Graves' hyperthyroidism. Study-wide context: Peripheral blood was collected at initial diagnosis, before any treatment. Whole-study findings and limits: Blood also held most thyroid clonotypes expanded above 0.001 frequency.

The CDR3 runs 15 residues. Germline V gene data show CDR1 as MNHEY and CDR2 as SMNVEV (reference sequence). Trimming took 3 bases from V and 1 from J, leaving 11 bases between them. Comments on this clonotype: The antigen is not known.

Stable hyperthyroidism was defined by absence of ophthalmopathy within 18 months of follow-up. Scientists amplified the TCR beta CDR3 regions from RNA transcripts. Second-round multiplex PCR came after a first-round RT-PCR that employed HTBI primers. TCRdb reprocessed the multiplex PCR reads via MiXCR and lists one record per CDR3 protein. The repertoire has a few hundred thousand distinct CDR3 sequences, 17% of them found once; the top ten carry roughly 2.3%. Sequencing was done on a sample of peripheral blood. The source is an adult woman with stable Graves' hyperthyroidism. V and J are TRBV27 and TRBJ2-3; D is unresolved. CDR3 nucleotide sequence: TGTGCCAGCAGTTTCTTCGAAAGGCGCACAGATACGCAGTATTTT. Encoded protein: CASSFFERRTDTQYF.